These 5 T cell receptor beta chains originate from one sample sequenced in a study of beta chain features in type 1 diabetes. Investigators reverse transcribed all isolated RNA, so they sequenced expressed TCRB transcripts. Profiling relied on immunoSEQ multiplex PCR, and the TCRdb table lists in-frame clones only, not all of them. Among 200,000 to 250,000 clones listed, over 8.5% were seen once. The sequenced material came from naive CD4+ T cells from blood. Receptors were obtained from a woman aged 18-29 years in good health.

In its sample, this clone was seen a few times. The V gene is TRBV19, the J gene TRBJ1-1; D remains unclear. CDR1 and CDR2 from the germline V gene are LNHDA and SQIVND (reference sequence). Trimming took 1 base from V and 6 from J, leaving 18 bases between them. The CDR3 loop spans 16 amino acids. This CDR3 reads CASSIVAGGFWPEAFF. As DNA, the CDR3 is TGTGCCAGTAGTATAGTGGCAGGAGGGTTCTGGCCTGAAGCTTTCTTT.

CDR3 in amino acids: CAWRRTGSGYTF. In DNA, the CDR3 is TGTGCCTGGAGGCGTACAGGGTCTGGCTACACCTTC. V and J are TRBV30 and TRBJ1-2; a possible D gene is TRBD1 (6 bases). The V gene's germline CDR1 is GTSNPN and CDR2 SVGIG (reference sequence). Between the trimmed V and J ends, which lost 3 bases and 7 bases, there was a span of 12 bases. This CDR3 has 12 residues.

This rearrangement joins TRBV7-2 to TRBJ2-5; no definite D call. Trimming removed 6 bases from V and 2 bases from J, with 4 bases in between. Germline V gives CDR1 SGHTA, CDR2 FQGNSA. The CDR3 is made up of 11 amino acids. The CDR3 here is CASRSQETQYF. The CDR3 bases are TGTGCCAGCAGATCGCAAGAGACCCAGTACTTC.

This clone showed up just a few times. CDR3 sequence reads: CASSERTGGLEKLFF. The CDR3 DNA follows: TGTGCCAGCAGCGAACGGACAGGGGGTCTAGAAAAACTGTTTTTT. The V gene is TRBV7-9, the J gene TRBJ1-4; 10 positions match TRBD1. The CDR3 is made up of 15 amino acids. V lost 5 bases and J lost 8; bases outside the gene matches: 8. Germline V gene data show CDR1 as SEHNR and CDR2 as FQNEAQ (reference sequence).

This clone occurred a few times. The V call is TRBV4-2, the J call TRBJ2-7; D perhaps matches TRBD2 (6 bases). Germline V gene sequence: CDR1 LGHNA, CDR2 YNFKEQ. The CDR3 sequence is 16 residues long. The ends were cut back, 1 base at V and 2 bases at J, with 15 bases in the middle. Here the CDR3 reads CASSQGAEGGTYEQYF. Here the CDR3 DNA reads TGTGCCAGCAGCCAAGGGGCCGAGGGAGGTACCTACGAGCAGTACTTC.